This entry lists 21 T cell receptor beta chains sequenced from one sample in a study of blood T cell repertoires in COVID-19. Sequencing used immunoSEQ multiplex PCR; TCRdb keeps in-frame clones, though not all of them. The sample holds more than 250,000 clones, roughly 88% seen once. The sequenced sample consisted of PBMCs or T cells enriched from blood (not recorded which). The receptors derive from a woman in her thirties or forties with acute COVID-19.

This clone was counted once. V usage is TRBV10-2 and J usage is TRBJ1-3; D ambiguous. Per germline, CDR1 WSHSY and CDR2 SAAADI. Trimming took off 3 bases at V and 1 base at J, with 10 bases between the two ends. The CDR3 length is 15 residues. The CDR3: CASSEQGESGNTIYF. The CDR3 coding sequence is TGCGCCAGCAGTGAACAAGGAGAGTCTGGAAACACCATATATTTT.

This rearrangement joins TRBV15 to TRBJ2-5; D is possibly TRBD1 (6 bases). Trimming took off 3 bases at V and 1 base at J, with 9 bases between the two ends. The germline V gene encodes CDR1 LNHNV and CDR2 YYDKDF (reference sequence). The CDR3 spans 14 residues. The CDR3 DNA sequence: TGTGCCACCAGCAGTCAACAGGGCCAAGAGACCCAGTACTTC. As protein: CATSSQQGQETQYF.

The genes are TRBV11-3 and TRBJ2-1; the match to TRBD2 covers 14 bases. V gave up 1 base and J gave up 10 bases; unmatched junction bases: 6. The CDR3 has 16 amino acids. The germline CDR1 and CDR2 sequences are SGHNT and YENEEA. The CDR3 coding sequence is TGTGCCAGCAGCTTAGGGGGACTAGCGGGAGTCAGGGAGCAGTTCTTC. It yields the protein CASSLGGLAGVREQFF.

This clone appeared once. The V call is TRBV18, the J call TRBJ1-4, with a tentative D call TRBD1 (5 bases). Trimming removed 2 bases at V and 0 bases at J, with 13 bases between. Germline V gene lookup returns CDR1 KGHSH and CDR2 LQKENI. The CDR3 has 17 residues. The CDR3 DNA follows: TGTGCCAGCTCACCAGTGGGGGGGACCGCAACTAATGAAAAACTGTTTTTT. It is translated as CASSPVGGTATNEKLFF.

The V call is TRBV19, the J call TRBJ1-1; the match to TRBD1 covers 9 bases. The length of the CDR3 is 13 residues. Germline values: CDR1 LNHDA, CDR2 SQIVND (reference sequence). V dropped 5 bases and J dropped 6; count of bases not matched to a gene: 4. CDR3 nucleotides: TGTGCCAGTAGTTCCTGGACAGGGGCTGAAGCTTTCTTT. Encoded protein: CASSSWTGAEAFF.

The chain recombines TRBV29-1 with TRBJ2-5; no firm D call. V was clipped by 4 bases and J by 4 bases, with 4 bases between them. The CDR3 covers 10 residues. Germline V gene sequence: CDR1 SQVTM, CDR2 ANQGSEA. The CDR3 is CSVVRETQYF. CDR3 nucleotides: TGCAGCGTTGTTCGAGAGACCCAGTACTTC.

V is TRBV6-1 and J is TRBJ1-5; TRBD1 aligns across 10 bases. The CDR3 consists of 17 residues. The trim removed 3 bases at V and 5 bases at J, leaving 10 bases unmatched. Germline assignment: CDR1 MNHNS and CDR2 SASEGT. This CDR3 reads CASSDYGTGERYQPQHF. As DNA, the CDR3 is TGTGCCAGCAGTGATTATGGGACAGGGGAAAGGTATCAGCCCCAGCATTTT.

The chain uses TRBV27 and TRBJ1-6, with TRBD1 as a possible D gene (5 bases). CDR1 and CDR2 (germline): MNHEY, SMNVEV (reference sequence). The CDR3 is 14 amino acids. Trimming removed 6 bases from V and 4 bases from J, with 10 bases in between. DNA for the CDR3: TGTGCCAGCAGGGGGGGGAATTATAATTCACCCCTCCACTTT. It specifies CASRGGNYNSPLHF.

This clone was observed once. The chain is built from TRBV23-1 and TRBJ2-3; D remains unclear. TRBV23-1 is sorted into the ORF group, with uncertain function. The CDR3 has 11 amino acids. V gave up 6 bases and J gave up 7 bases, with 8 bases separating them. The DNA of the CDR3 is TGCGCCAGCAGCCTGAGGTATACGCAGTATTTT. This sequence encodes CASSLRYTQYF.

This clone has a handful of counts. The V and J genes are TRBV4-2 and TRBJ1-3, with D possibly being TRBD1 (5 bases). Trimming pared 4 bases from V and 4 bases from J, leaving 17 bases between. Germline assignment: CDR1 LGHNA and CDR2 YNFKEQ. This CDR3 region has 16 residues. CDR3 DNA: TGTGCCAGCAGCCCCGAGGTAGGGGCTCTCGGAAACACCATATATTTT. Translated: CASSPEVGALGNTIYF.

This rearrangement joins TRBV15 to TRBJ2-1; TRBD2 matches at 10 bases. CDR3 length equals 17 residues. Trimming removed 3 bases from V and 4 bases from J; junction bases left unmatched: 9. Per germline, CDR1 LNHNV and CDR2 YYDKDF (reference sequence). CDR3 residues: CATSRNLAAGGYNEQFF. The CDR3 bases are TGTGCCACCAGCAGGAACTTGGCAGCGGGGGGGTACAATGAGCAGTTCTTC.

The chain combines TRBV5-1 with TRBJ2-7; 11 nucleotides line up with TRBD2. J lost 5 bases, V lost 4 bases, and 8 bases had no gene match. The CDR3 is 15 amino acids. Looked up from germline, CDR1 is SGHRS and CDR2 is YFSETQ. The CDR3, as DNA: TGCGCCAGCAGCCCCTTAGGTAGCGGGAGGGACGAGCAGTACTTC. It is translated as CASSPLGSGRDEQYF.

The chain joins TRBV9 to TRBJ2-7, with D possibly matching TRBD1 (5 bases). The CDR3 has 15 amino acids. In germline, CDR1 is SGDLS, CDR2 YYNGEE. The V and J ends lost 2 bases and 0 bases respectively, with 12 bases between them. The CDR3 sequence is CASSVGGHTSYEQYF. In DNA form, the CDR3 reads TGTGCCAGCAGCGTGGGCGGACATACCTCCTACGAGCAGTACTTC.

For the CDR3, the DNA is TGTGCCAGCACCCAACTAGCGGCCACAGATACGCAGTATTTT. Protein: CASTQLAATDTQYF. The genes are TRBV7-9 and TRBJ2-3, with 8 bases identical to TRBD2. Germline-derived CDR1 and CDR2 are SEHNR and FQNEAQ (reference sequence). The trim removed 7 bases at V and 2 bases at J, leaving 5 bases unmatched. This CDR3 has 14 residues.

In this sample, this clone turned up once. In DNA, the CDR3 is TGTGCCAGCAGTTTAGGGGACAGTAGAAACACCATATATTTT. The encoded protein is CASSLGDSRNTIYF. This chain connects TRBV27 to TRBJ1-3; TRBD1 aligns across 7 bases. V shed 2 bases, J shed 5 bases, and the junction held 3 bases outside the gene matches. The CDR3 loop spans 14 amino acids. Germline V gene lookup returns CDR1 MNHEY and CDR2 SMNVEV (reference sequence).

For the CDR3, the DNA is TGTGCCAGCAGTTTAAGACAGGGGATTTATGGCTACACCTTC. This encodes CASSLRQGIYGYTF. This chain uses TRBV28 with TRBJ1-2; 8 bases align to TRBD1. V was pared by 2 bases and J by 5 bases, with 4 bases of the junction left unmatched. CDR3 length: 14 residues. Germline assignment: CDR1 MDHEN and CDR2 SYDVKM.

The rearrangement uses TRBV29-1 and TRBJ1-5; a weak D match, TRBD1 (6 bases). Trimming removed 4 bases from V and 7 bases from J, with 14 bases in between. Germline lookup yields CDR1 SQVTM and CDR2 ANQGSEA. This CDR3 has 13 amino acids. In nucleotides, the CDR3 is TGCAGCGTTGCGGACAGTGCTCTCCAGCCCCAGCATTTT. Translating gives CSVADSALQPQHF.

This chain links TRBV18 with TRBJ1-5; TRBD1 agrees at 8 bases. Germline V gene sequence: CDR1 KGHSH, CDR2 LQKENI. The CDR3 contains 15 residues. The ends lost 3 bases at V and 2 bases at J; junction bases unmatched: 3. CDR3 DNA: TGTGCCAGCTCACCCCCGGGACAGGGCAATCAGCCCCAGCATTTT. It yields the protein CASSPPGQGNQPQHF.

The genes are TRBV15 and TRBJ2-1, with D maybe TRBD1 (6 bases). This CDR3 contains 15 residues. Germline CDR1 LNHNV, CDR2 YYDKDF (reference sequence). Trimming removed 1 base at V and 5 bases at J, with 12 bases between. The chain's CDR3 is CATSRVAGVNNEQFF. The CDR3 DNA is TGTGCCACCAGCAGAGTGGCAGGGGTCAACAATGAGCAGTTCTTC.

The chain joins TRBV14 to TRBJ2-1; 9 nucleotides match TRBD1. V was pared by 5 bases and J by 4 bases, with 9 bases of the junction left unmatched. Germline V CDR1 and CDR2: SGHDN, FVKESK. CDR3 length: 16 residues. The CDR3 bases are TGTGCCAGCAGCTTGACAGGGGGAGGGATATACAATGAGCAGTTCTTC. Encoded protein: CASSLTGGGIYNEQFF.

The CDR3 nucleotides read TGCGCCAGCAGCCATTACAGGGGGGTTAATGAAAAACTGTTTTTT. Translated, it gives CASSHYRGVNEKLFF. The J gene is TRBJ1-4, the V gene TRBV4-3; 8 positions agree with TRBD1. The ends lost 3 bases at V and 4 bases at J; junction bases unmatched: 4. Germline assignment: CDR1 LGHNA and CDR2 YSLEER. This CDR3 spans 15 amino acids.